The rows below give T cell receptor beta chains drawn from one sample of a study of blood T cell repertoires in COVID-19. Data came from immunoSEQ multiplex PCR; TCRdb stores just in-frame clones and leaves some out. The sample consists of some 300,000 clones, around 89% of them appearing once. The sample comprised PBMCs or T cells enriched from blood (not recorded which). The receptors originated from a middle-aged woman who had recovered from COVID-19. Both conserved end residues are part of each CDR3. A D gene is named only where the DNA matches it firmly.

D: TRBD1; J: TRBJ1-2; V: TRBV28; CDR3: CASSLQGRAGYTF; DNA: TGTGCCAGCAGCTTACAGGGGCGGGCCGGCTACACCTTC
D: TRBD2; J: TRBJ2-5; V: TRBV6-5; CDR3: CASSAAGVETQYF; DNA: TGTGCCAGCAGCGCAGCGGGAGTGGAGACCCAGTACTTC
D: TRBD2; J: TRBJ2-1; V: TRBV9; CDR3: CASSASGTSGSGLNEQFF; DNA: TGTGCCAGCAGCGCCTCCGGGACTAGCGGGAGTGGGTTGAATGAGCAGTTCTTC
D: TRBD2; J: TRBJ2-3; V: TRBV27; CDR3: CASSPLLIAGGSTDTQYF; DNA: TGTGCCAGCAGTCCCCTCCTAATAGCGGGAGGGAGCACAGATACGCAGTATTTT
D: NA; J: TRBJ2-7; V: TRBV2; CDR3: CASRSGSSYEQYF; DNA: TGTGCCAGCCGGAGCGGAAGCTCCTACGAGCAGTACTTC
D: TRBD1; J: TRBJ1-5; V: TRBV28; CDR3: CASSLGTEGNQPQHF; DNA: TGTGCCAGCAGTTTAGGGACAGAGGGCAATCAGCCCCAGCATTTT
D: TRBD1; J: TRBJ1-2; V: TRBV19; CDR3: CASSRSGTGVNYGYTF; DNA: TGTGCCAGTAGTAGGTCCGGGACAGGCGTTAACTATGGCTACACCTTC
D: NA; J: TRBJ2-1; V: TRBV5-1; CDR3: CASSLSGNYNEQFF; DNA: TGCGCCAGCAGTCTAAGCGGAAATTACAATGAGCAGTTCTTC
D: TRBD2; J: TRBJ2-3; V: TRBV3-1/TRBV3-2; CDR3: CASSQDYGRAGDTQYF; DNA: TGTGCCAGCAGCCAAGATTACGGGAGGGCCGGAGATACGCAGTATTTT
D: NA; J: TRBJ1-3; V: TRBV9; CDR3: CASSPRSERAGNTIYF; DNA: TGTGCCAGCAGCCCGAGGAGCGAGAGGGCTGGAAACACCATATATTTT
D: TRBD2; J: TRBJ2-2; V: TRBV6-2/TRBV6-3; CDR3: CASSYSGRGTGELFF; DNA: TGTGCCAGCAGTTACTCCGGGAGGGGCACCGGGGAGCTGTTTTTT
D: NA; J: TRBJ2-7; V: TRBV11-3; CDR3: CASSLVKGTGSYEQYF; DNA: TGTGCCAGCAGCTTAGTTAAGGGTACAGGGAGCTACGAGCAGTACTTC